This TCR beta chain is from a study of blood T cell repertoires in COVID-19 (dated by TCRdb to the early 2020s). Background on the whole study: The collaborator samples originated in the United States, Italy and Spain and spanned the acute and convalescent phases of COVID-19. The prospective study material was composed of cDNA or gDNA derived from T cells, B-cell-depleted T cells, or PBMCs. Subjects who had been exposed to COVID-19, were actively infected with it, or had recovered from it provided the deeply sampled blood TCRbeta repertoires that made up the dataset. The repertoires were released in a freely available public database meant as a resource for research on the immune response to SARS-CoV-2. The samples were drawn from two sources: the first 160 participants of the ongoing ImmuneRACE study, and 1,200 or so subjects contributed by 6 global collaborators. Sample metadata almost always included a de-identified subject ID, COVID-19 status, age in years and sex. HLA class I and class II types, where available, came from metadata supplied by the sample provider rather than from assay-based typing.

The study at large found these results: Clinical and demographic metadata were provided uncurated, with the amount varying by source and participant.

In regard to this clone: Its antigen is currently not known. The record has no base qualities; no much larger clone is one base away.

Enrolling through a virtual design, the prospective study's participants ranged in age from roughly 18 to 89 years and lived across approximately 25 United States geographic areas. In the prospective study, cohorts were assigned on the basis of participant-reported clinical history obtained from a screening survey and a study questionnaire. In the prospective study, mobile phlebotomists collected whole blood, serum and a nasopharyngeal or oropharyngeal swab from each participant. Prospective study participants could optionally give additional blood draws and questionnaires over a roughly 2-month period. Before DNA extraction, blood samples from the prospective study were shipped at room temperature or frozen. The immunoSEQ Assay, a bias-controlled multiplex PCR, was used to amplify TCRbeta CDR3 regions from genomic DNA. The paper's data handling went like this. Nucleated cell counts per sample were estimated from amplification of reference gene primers within the assay. Sequence reads were collapsed and filtered to measure the absolute abundance of every unique TCRbeta CDR3 rearrangement. For each sample, productive Simpson clonality was calculated as the square root of Simpson's diversity index over productive rearrangements. TCRdb's version of the immuneACCESS table is confined to in-frame rearrangements and falls short of the full clone set. An unresolved V gene accounts for under half of the shortfall where checked; the remainder is of unknown origin. V, J and clone size are those of that table, while D and trimming were read from the DNA. This sample comprises some 210,000 clones, 81% of them detected only once. The ten biggest clones cover more than 8.5% of the sample.

This clonotype originated in a woman in her 50s with acute COVID-19. The sequenced sample consisted of PBMCs or T cells enriched from blood (not recorded which).

At the DNA level, the sequence is TGTGCCAGCAGTTTAAACAGGCGGGAGTCCCACGAGCAGTACTTC. It specifies CASSLNRRESHEQYF. The chain is assembled from TRBV27 and TRBJ2-7; TRBD2 agrees with 7 junctional bases. Including cysteine and phenylalanine, the CDR3 has 15 amino acids. CDR3 DNA is the only sequence kept; it has 45 bases, read in frame from the first base. The germline V gene (reference sequence) provides CDR1 MNHEY and CDR2 SMNVEV. V loses 2 bases at its end and J loses 5 bases; junction bases beyond the gene matches: 9.